The present entry profiles one T cell receptor beta chain with its context. The protocol was immunoSEQ multiplex PCR, while the TCRdb copy is restricted to in-frame clones and leaves out a portion. Of roughly 200,000 clones detected, about 88% appear once; the ten largest clones hold roughly 10%. These data belong to a study of blood T cell repertoires in COVID-19. Whole-study context: Samples taken during acute and convalescent COVID-19 were collected in the United States, Italy and Spain. Sources were T cells, B-cell-depleted T cells, or PBMCs; the material itself was cDNA or gDNA.

The CDR3 loop spans 14 amino acids. CDR1 is GTSNPN, CDR2 SVGIG, per germline (reference sequence). Unmatched junction bases numbered 9, after V lost 3 bases and J lost 7 bases. The clonotype originates from a woman aged 45-60 years with COVID-19, enrolled during active disease. The J gene is TRBJ2-7, the V gene TRBV30; 10 bases agree with TRBD1. Sample: peripheral blood. The CDR3 loop reads CAWSARDRGGEQYF. Written as DNA, the CDR3 is TGTGCCTGGAGCGCCCGGGACAGGGGTGGGGAGCAGTACTTC.